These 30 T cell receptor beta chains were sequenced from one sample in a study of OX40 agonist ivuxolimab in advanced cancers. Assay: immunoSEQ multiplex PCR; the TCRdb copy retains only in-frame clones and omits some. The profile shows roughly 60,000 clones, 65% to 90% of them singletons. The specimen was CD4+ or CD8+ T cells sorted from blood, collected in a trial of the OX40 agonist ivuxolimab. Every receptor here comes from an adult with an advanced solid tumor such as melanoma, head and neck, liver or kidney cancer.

CDR3 amino acids: CASSQTGGVKNIQYF. The CDR3 nucleotides read TGTGCCAGCAGCCAGACAGGGGGCGTCAAAAACATTCAGTACTTC. This chain connects TRBV14 to TRBJ2-4, with 10 bases that match TRBD1. The CDR3 contains 15 residues. V trimming: 3 bases; J trimming: 3 bases; junction bases outside the gene matches: 2. CDR1 SGHDN and CDR2 FVKESK come from the germline V gene.

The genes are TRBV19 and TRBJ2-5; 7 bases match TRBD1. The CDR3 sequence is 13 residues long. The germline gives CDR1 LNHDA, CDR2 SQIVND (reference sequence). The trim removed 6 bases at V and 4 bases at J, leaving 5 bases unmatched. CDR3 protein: CASRTGKGETQYF. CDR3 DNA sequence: TGTGCCAGTAGGACAGGGAAGGGAGAGACCCAGTACTTC.

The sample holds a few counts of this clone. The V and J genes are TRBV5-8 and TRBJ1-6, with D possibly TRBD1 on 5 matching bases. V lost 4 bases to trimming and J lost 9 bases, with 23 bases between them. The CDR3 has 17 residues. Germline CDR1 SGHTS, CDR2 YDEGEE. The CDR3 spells CASSADTRGDLGSPLHF. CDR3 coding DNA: TGTGCCAGCAGCGCTGACACGAGAGGGGATTTAGGTTCACCCCTCCACTTT.

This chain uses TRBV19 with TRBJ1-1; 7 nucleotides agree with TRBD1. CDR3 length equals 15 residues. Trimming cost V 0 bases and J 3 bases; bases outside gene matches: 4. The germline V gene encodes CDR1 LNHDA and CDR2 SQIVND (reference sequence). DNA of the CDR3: TGTGCCAGTAGTATAGATAAGGGGGCCTACACTGAAGCTTTCTTT. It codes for CASSIDKGAYTEAFF.

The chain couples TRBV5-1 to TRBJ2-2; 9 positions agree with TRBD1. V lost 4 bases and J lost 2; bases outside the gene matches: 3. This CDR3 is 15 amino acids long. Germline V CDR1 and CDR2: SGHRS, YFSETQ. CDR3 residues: CASSGGQGNTGELFF. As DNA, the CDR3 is TGCGCCAGCAGCGGGGGACAGGGAAACACCGGGGAGCTGTTTTTT.

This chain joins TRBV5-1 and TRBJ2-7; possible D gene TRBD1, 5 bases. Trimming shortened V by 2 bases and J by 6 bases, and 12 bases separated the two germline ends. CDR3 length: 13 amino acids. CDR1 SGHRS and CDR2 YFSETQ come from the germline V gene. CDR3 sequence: CASSFEGQGEQYF. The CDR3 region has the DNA TGCGCCAGCAGCTTCGAAGGCCAGGGCGAGCAGTACTTC.

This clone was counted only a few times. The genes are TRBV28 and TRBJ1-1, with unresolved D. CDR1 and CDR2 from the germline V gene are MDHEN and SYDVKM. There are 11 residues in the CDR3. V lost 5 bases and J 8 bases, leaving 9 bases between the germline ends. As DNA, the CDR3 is TGTGCCAGCAGTCCGCGTAACGAAGCTTTCTTT. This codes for CASSPRNEAFF. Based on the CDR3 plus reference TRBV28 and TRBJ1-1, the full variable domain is DVKVTQSSRYLVKRTGEKVFLECVQDMDHENMFWYRQDPGLGLRLIYFSYDVKMKEKGDIPEGYSVSREKKERFSLILESASTNQTSMYLCASSPRNEAFFGQGTRLTVV.

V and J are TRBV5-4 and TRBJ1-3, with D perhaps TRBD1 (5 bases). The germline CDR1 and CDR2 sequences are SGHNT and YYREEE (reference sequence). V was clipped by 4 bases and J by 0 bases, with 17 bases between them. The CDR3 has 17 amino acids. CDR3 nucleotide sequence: TGTGCCAGCAGCCTTCCCCAGGGAGAAGCCTCTGGAAACACCATATATTTT. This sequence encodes CASSLPQGEASGNTIYF.

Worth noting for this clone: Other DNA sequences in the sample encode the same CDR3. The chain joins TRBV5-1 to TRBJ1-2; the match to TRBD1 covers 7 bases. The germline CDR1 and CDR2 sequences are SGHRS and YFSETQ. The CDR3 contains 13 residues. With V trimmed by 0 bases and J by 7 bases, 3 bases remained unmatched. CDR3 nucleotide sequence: TGCGCCAGCAGCTTGGGGGCAGGGGGTGGCTACACCTTC. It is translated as CASSLGAGGGYTF.

The CDR3 loop reads CATSLDPSGSTDTQYF. CDR3 DNA: TGTGCCACCAGCTTAGATCCGTCGGGGAGCACAGATACGCAGTATTTT. The rearrangement joins TRBV15 to TRBJ2-3, with D tentatively TRBD2 (5 bases). Trimming removed 5 bases at V and 0 bases at J, with 15 bases between. The CDR3 is 16 residues long. Germline CDR1 reads LNHNV; CDR2 reads YYDKDF (reference sequence).

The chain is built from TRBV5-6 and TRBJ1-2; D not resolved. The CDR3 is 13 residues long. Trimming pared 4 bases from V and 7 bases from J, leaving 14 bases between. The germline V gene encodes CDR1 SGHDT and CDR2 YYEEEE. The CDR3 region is CASSVGTYSGYTF. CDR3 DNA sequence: TGTGCCAGCAGCGTGGGTACATACTCTGGCTACACCTTC.

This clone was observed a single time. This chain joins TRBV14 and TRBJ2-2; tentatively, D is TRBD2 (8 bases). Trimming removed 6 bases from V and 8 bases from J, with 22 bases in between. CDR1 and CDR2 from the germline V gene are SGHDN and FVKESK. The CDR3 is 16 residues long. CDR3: CASRQTGSGSAGELFF. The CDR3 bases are TGTGCCAGCAGACAGACAGGGAGCGGGAGTGCTGGGGAGCTGTTTTTT.

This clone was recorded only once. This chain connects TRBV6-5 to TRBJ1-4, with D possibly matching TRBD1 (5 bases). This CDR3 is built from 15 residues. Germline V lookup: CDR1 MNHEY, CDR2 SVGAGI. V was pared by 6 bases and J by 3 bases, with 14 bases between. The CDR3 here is CASRDQGLSNEKLFF. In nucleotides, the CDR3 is TGTGCCAGCAGGGATCAGGGTCTATCTAATGAAAAACTGTTTTTT.

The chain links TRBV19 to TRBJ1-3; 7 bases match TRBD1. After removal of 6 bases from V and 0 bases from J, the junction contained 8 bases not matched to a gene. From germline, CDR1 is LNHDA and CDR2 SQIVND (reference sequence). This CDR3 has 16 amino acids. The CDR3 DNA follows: TGTGCCAGTAGGAAGGACAGGAAGAGCTCTGGAAACACCATATATTTT. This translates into CASRKDRKSSGNTIYF. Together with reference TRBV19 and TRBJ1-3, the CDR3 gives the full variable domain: DGGITQSPKYLFRKEGQNVTLSCEQNLNHDAMYWYRQDPGQGLRLIYYSQIVNDFQKGDIAEGYSVSREKKESFPLTVTSAQKNPTAFYLCASRKDRKSSGNTIYFGEGSWLTVV.

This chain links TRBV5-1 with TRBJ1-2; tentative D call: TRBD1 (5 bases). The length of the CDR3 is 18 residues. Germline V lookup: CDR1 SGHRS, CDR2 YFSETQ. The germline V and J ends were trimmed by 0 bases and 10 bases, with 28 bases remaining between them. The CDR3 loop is CASSLANRGGAQTVSYTF. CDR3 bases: TGCGCCAGCAGCTTGGCAAACCGCGGAGGGGCGCAGACCGTCTCCTACACCTTC.

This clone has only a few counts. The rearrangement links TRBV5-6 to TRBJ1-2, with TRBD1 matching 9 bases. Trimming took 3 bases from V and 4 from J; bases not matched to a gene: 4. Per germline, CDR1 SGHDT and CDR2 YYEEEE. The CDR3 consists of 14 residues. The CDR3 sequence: CASSYTQGAYGYTF. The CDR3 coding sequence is TGTGCCAGCAGCTATACACAGGGGGCCTATGGCTACACCTTC.

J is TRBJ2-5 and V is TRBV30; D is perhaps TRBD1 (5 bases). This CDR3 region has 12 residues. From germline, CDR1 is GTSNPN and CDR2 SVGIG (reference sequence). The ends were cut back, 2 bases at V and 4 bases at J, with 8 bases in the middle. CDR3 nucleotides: TGTGCCTGGAGTTGGGGCGGAGAGACCCAGTACTTC. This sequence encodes CAWSWGGETQYF.

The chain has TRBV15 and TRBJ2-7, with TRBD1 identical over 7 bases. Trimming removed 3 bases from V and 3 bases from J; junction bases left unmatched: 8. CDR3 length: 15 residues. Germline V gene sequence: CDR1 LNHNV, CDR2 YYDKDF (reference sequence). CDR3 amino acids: CATSSGKDRLYEQYF. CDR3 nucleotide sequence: TGTGCCACCAGCAGTGGGAAGGACAGGCTCTACGAGCAGTACTTC.

CDR3 loop: CASSLANSGDEQFF. The CDR3 bases are TGCGCCAGCAGCTTGGCCAACTCGGGTGATGAGCAGTTCTTC. The chain recombines TRBV5-1 with TRBJ2-1; D not resolved. Per germline, CDR1 SGHRS and CDR2 YFSETQ. The CDR3 loop spans 14 amino acids. V gave up 0 bases and J gave up 8 bases, with 12 bases separating them.

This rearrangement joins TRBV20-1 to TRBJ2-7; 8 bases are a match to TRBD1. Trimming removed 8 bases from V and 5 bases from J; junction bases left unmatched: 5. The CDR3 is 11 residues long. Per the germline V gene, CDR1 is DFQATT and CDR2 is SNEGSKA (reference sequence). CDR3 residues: CSPRQGNEQYF. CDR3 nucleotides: TGCAGTCCGAGACAGGGGAACGAGCAGTACTTC.

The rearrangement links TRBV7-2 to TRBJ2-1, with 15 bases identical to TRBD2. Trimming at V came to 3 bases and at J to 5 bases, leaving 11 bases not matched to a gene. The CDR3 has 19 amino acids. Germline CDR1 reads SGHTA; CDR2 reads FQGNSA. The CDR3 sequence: CASSFPAGLAGGRDNEQFF. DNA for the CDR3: TGTGCCAGCAGCTTTCCCGCCGGACTAGCGGGGGGGAGGGACAATGAGCAGTTCTTC.

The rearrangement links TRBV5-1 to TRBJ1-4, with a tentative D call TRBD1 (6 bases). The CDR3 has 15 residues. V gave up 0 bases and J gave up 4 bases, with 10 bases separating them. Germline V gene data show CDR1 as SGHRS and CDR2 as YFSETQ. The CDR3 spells CASSLAGQNNEKLFF. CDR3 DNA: TGCGCCAGCAGCTTGGCAGGACAGAATAATGAAAAACTGTTTTTT. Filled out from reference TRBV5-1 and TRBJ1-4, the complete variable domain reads KAGVTQTPRYLIKTRGQQVTLSCSPISGHRSVSWYQQTPGQGLQFLFEYFSETQRNKGNFPGRFSGRQFSNSRSEMNVSTLELGDSALYLCASSLAGQNNEKLFFGSGTQLSVL.

The CDR3 reads CASSFGSRGGPSTDTQYF. In DNA form, the CDR3 reads TGCGCCAGCAGCTTCGGATCCCGGGGGGGACCTAGCACAGATACGCAGTATTTT. The chain joins TRBV5-1 to TRBJ2-3, with 8 bases fitting TRBD2. V lost 2 bases and J lost 0; bases outside the gene matches: 11. The CDR3 length is 18 residues. Per germline, CDR1 SGHRS and CDR2 YFSETQ.

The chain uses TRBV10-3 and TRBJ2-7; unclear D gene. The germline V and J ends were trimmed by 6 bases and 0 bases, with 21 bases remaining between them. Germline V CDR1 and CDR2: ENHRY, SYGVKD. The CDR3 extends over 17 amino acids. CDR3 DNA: TGTGCCATCAGCGTATTGAGTCGGTCGAACCCCTCCTACGAGCAGTACTTC. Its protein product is CAISVLSRSNPSYEQYF.

The CDR3 coding sequence is TGTGCCAGCAGCCGCCCAGGGAGCCTAGCACACAATGAGCAGTTCTTC. It yields the protein CASSRPGSLAHNEQFF. The genes are TRBV14 and TRBJ2-1; D is perhaps TRBD1 or TRBD2 (5 bases each). The germline V gene has CDR1 SGHDN and CDR2 FVKESK. The CDR3 loop spans 16 amino acids. The V end lost 4 bases, the J end lost 5 bases, and 18 bases lay between the germline ends. Full variable domain (remainder filled in from reference TRBV14 and TRBJ2-1): EAGVTQFPSHSVIEKGQTVTLRCDPISGHDNLYWYRRVMGKEIKFLLHFVKESKQDESGMPNNRFLAERTGGTYSTLKVQPAELEDSGVYFCASSRPGSLAHNEQFFGPGTRLTVL.

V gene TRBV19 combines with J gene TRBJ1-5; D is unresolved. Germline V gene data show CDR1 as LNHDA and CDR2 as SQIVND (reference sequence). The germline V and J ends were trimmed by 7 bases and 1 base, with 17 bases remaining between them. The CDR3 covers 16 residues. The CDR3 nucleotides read TGTGCCAGTACCCCCTTGGGCCGGGCAAGCAATCAGCCCCAGCATTTT. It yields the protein CASTPLGRASNQPQHF.

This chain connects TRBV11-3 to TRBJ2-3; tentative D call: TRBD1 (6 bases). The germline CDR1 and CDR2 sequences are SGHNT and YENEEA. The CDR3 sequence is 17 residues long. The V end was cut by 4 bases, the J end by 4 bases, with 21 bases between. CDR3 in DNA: TGTGCCAGCAGCTATCCCCCTCGACAGGAGAGTCCAGATACGCAGTATTTT. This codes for CASSYPPRQESPDTQYF.

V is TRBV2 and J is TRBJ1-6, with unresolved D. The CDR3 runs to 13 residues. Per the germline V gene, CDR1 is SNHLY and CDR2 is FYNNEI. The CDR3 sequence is CADGGENNSPLHF. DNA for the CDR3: TGTGCAGACGGTGGGGAAAATAATTCACCCCTCCACTTT.

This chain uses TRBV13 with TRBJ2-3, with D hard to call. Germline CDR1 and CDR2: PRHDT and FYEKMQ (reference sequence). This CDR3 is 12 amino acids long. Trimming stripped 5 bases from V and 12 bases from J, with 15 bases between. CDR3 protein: CASSSTNIDQYF. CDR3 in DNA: TGTGCCAGCAGCAGCACAAACATAGATCAGTATTTT.

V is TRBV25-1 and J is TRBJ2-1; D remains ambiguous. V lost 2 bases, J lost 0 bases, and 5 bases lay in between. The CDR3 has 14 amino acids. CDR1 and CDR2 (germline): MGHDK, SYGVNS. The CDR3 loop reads CASSEVYSYNEQFF. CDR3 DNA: TGTGCCAGCAGTGAAGTATACTCCTACAATGAGCAGTTCTTC.